This TCR beta chain was obtained from a study of T cell clonality in common variable immunodeficiency. Study findings and constraints: In common variable immunodeficiency, TCR beta chains reportedly carried fewer deletions and N-nucleotide insertions. Fewer TCRbeta clones were shared among CVID subjects than controls. Patient heterogeneity in the CVID cohort limited correlations between repertoire features and clinical complications.

This CDR3 contains 15 residues. The germline CDR1 and CDR2 sequences are SGHRS and YFSETQ. V was cut by 3 bases and J by 6 bases, with 17 bases left in between. The method was immunoSEQ multiplex PCR; TCRdb's version includes in-frame clones alone and lacks a portion of them. The sample shows some 42,000 clones, none of them appearing just once. This clone was recorded many times. As yet, its antigen is unknown. The read comes to an end 3 residues before the CDR3 does, leaving the germline J gene to fill in the end. Of CVID subjects, about 14 were female and around 27 male, mean age approximately 41. Sequenced sample: peripheral blood mononuclear cells. V usage is TRBV5-1 and J usage is TRBJ2-3; D is perhaps TRBD1 (5 bases). This clonotype originated in a human donor with common variable immunodeficiency. The sequenced part of the CDR3 DNA is TGCGCCAGCAGCTCGGACAAGGGATGGTACGATACG. Translated, it gives CASSSDKGWYDT. The CDR3, in full, reads CASSSDKGWYDTQYF. The whole variable domain, filled in from reference TRBV5-1 and TRBJ2-3, reads KAGVTQTPRYLIKTRGQQVTLSCSPISGHRSVSWYQQTPGQGLQFLFEYFSETQRNKGNFPGRFSGRQFSNSRSEMNVSTLELGDSALYLCASSSDKGWYDTQYFGPGTRLTVL.